The clone carrying this T cell receptor beta chain was counted between two and nine times. The sample belongs to a study of T cell responses to AZD1222 COVID-19 vaccine. Produced via immunoSEQ multiplex PCR; TCRdb's table is partial and in-frame only. The sample includes approximately 99,000 clones, around 84% seen only once; the top ten take 3.3%. Germline V lookup: CDR1 SGHRS, CDR2 YFSETQ. The CDR3 consists of 14 residues. Trimming left V 0 bases short and J 4 bases short, with 8 bases between. The clonotype originates from an adult in good health. Sequenced here: peripheral blood, sampled on day 0 of AZD1222 vaccination. V and J are TRBV5-1 and TRBJ1-5, with D unclear. The CDR3: CASSLGTANQPQHF. CDR3 sequence (DNA): TGCGCCAGCAGCTTGGGGACGGCAAATCAGCCCCAGCATTTT.